The next 19 T cell receptor beta chains were all read from a single sample in a study of shared clonotypes between healthy human individuals. The method was immunoSEQ multiplex PCR; TCRdb's version includes in-frame clones alone and lacks a portion of them. Found here are roughly 1,600,000 clones, around 98.5% of them singletons; the top ten hold about 0.34%. The specimen was naive CD4+ T cells sorted from blood. Described subset: CD45RA+ positively selected. Source of these receptors: a man aged 25 to 40 in good health.

The V and J genes are TRBV2 and TRBJ2-7; D is perhaps TRBD2 (6 bases). V lost 4 bases and J lost 5, with 15 bases in between. The CDR3 consists of 14 residues. Germline CDR1 reads SNHLY; CDR2 reads FYNNEI. CDR3 DNA: TGTGCCAGCAGTGTTAGCGGTGGGACTCACGAGCAGTACTTC. The encoded protein is CASSVSGGTHEQYF.

The rearrangement joins TRBV30 to TRBJ2-3, with D possibly TRBD2 on 6 matching bases. Germline CDR1 and CDR2: GTSNPN and SVGIG (reference sequence). The CDR3 runs to 12 residues. V gave up 8 bases and J gave up 1 base, with 10 bases separating them. The CDR3: CAGGDGTDTQYF. The CDR3 nucleotides read TGTGCCGGAGGGGATGGCACAGATACGCAGTATTTT.

The chain couples TRBV12-5 to TRBJ2-6, with 8 positions matching TRBD1. V shed 4 bases and J 6 bases; nucleotides not matched to a gene: 11. The CDR3 is 17 residues long. Per the germline V gene, CDR1 is LGHNT and CDR2 is FRNRAP. The CDR3 DNA sequence: TGTGCTAGTGGTTATGGGACAGGTCGAAGTTCGGCCAACGTCCTGACTTTC. Translated: CASGYGTGRSSANVLTF.

This clone turned up a few times. This chain connects TRBV28 to TRBJ2-1; D may be TRBD1 or TRBD2 (5 bases each). CDR3 size: 13 residues. Between the trimmed V and J ends, which lost 8 bases and 7 bases, there was a span of 15 bases. Germline V CDR1 and CDR2: MDHEN, SYDVKM. CDR3 amino acids: CASYRGASNEQFF. The CDR3 nucleotides read TGTGCCAGCTATAGGGGAGCCTCGAATGAGCAGTTCTTC.

The J gene is TRBJ2-7, the V gene TRBV28; 15 nucleotides line up with TRBD2. The junction had 6 bases not matched to a gene; V was cut back by 2 bases and J by 4 bases. The CDR3 runs 17 residues. From germline, CDR1 is MDHEN and CDR2 SYDVKM. CDR3 sequence reads: CASSLPRTSGRAYEQYF. The CDR3 region has the DNA TGTGCCAGCAGTTTACCCCGGACTAGCGGGAGGGCATACGAGCAGTACTTC.

This rearrangement joins TRBV29-1 to TRBJ1-1, with a tentative D call TRBD1 (5 bases). V dropped 5 bases and J dropped 1 base, with 11 bases sitting between them. Germline CDR1 and CDR2: SQVTM and ANQGSEA. The CDR3 is made up of 13 amino acids. CDR3 coding DNA: TGCAGCGTTAGGTCAGGGAGGAACACTGAAGCTTTCTTT. This translates into CSVRSGRNTEAFF.

The CDR3 sequence is CASSLARGQGQETQYF. In DNA, the CDR3 is TGTGCCAGCAGCTTGGCCAGAGGACAGGGGCAAGAGACCCAGTACTTC. V and J are TRBV5-4 and TRBJ2-5; 9 positions agree with TRBD1. This CDR3 is built from 16 residues. The germline gives CDR1 SGHNT, CDR2 YYREEE (reference sequence). J gave up 2 bases and V 0 bases, and 5 bases lay outside the gene matches.

The genes are TRBV18 and TRBJ2-3; D could derive from TRBD1 or TRBD2 (5 bases each). This CDR3 has 16 amino acids. V lost 5 bases to trimming and J lost 6 bases, with 21 bases between them. Germline CDR1 is KGHSH and CDR2 is LQKENI. DNA of the CDR3: TGTGCCAGCTCAACCAGGGACGCCCCCGGGGTCGATACGCAGTATTTT. Translation gives CASSTRDAPGVDTQYF.

The chain carries TRBV4-1 and TRBJ2-5, with 9 bases matching TRBD2. CDR3 length: 17 residues. V lost 1 base, J lost 4 bases, and 10 bases stayed unmatched. The germline V gene has CDR1 MGHRA and CDR2 YSYEKL. In DNA, the CDR3 is TGCGCCAGCAGCCAAGGTGGGCTAGCGGGATTGGGAGAGACCCAGTACTTC. This encodes CASSQGGLAGLGETQYF.

The genes are TRBV6-6 and TRBJ2-2; D is uncertain. Germline assignment: CDR1 MNHNY and CDR2 SVGAGI (reference sequence). The V end lost 10 bases, the J end lost 4 bases, and 10 bases lay between the germline ends. The CDR3 has 12 amino acids. The CDR3 DNA is TGTGCCACTCGACGGCGCACCGGGGAGCTGTTTTTT. It is translated as CATRRRTGELFF.

J is TRBJ2-2 and V is TRBV27; no clear D. This CDR3 comprises 13 residues. V lost 5 bases to trimming and J lost 4 bases, with 8 bases between them. CDR1 and CDR2 from the germline V gene are MNHEY and SMNVEV (reference sequence). CDR3 sequence: CASSPRSTGELFF. The CDR3 DNA follows: TGTGCCAGCAGTCCCCGGAGCACCGGGGAGCTGTTTTTT.

The DNA for the CDR3 is TGTGCCAGCAGTTACTCGGGGACAACCACAGATACGCAGTATTTT. Translating it yields CASSYSGTTTDTQYF. The V call is TRBV6-5, the J call TRBJ2-3, with D perhaps TRBD1 (6 bases). Deletions cut 0 bases from V and 2 bases from J, with 9 bases between. The germline V gene encodes CDR1 MNHEY and CDR2 SVGAGI. The CDR3 spans 15 residues.

The rearrangement joins TRBV11-2 to TRBJ2-3, with 12 bases identical to TRBD1. Per the germline V gene, CDR1 is SGHAT and CDR2 is FQNNGV. The CDR3 is 15 amino acids. The V segment lost 2 bases and the J segment 7 bases; nucleotides outside the gene matches: 4. CDR3 sequence reads: CASSLPGQGAYTQYF. The CDR3 nucleotides read TGTGCCAGCAGCTTACCGGGACAGGGGGCATATACGCAGTATTTT.

The V and J genes are TRBV10-3 and TRBJ1-3, with D possibly TRBD1 on 6 matching bases. Trimming shortened V by 11 bases and J by 3 bases, and 14 bases separated the two germline ends. Germline CDR1 is ENHRY and CDR2 is SYGVKD. CDR3 size: 13 residues. CDR3: CAARDINGNTIYF. DNA for the CDR3: TGTGCCGCACGGGACATAAATGGAAACACCATATATTTT.

This clone turned up a few times. The chain employs TRBV5-1 and TRBJ1-5; tentative D call: TRBD1 (5 bases). The CDR3 is made up of 15 amino acids. The ends were cut back, 0 bases at V and 4 bases at J, with 11 bases in the middle. Germline values: CDR1 SGHRS, CDR2 YFSETQ. The CDR3 nucleotides are TGCGCCAGCAGCTTGGTATCAGGGTATAATCAGCCCCAGCATTTT. As protein: CASSLVSGYNQPQHF.

The chain combines TRBV10-1 with TRBJ2-7; 8 bases match TRBD1. This CDR3 is 13 amino acids long. The germline CDR1 and CDR2 sequences are WNHNN and SYGVQD (reference sequence). After removal of 2 bases from V and 5 bases from J, the junction contained 2 bases not matched to a gene. The CDR3 here is CASSEDRGDEQYF. The CDR3 DNA reads TGCGCCAGCAGTGAGGACAGGGGTGACGAGCAGTACTTC.

The chain employs TRBV28 and TRBJ2-1; 8 nucleotides align to TRBD2. V lost 8 bases to trimming and J lost 10 bases; unmatched junction nucleotides: 22. The CDR3 covers 17 residues. Germline values: CDR1 MDHEN, CDR2 SYDVKM. The CDR3 DNA is TGTGCCAGCCGACGCCGAAGCCTTCAGCGGGAGTCAAACGAGCAGTTCTTC. Its translation is CASRRRSLQRESNEQFF. Looking up the rest from reference TRBV28 and TRBJ2-1 gives the full variable domain: DVKVTQSSRYLVKRTGEKVFLECVQDMDHENMFWYRQDPGLGLRLIYFSYDVKMKEKGDIPEGYSVSREKKERFSLILESASTNQTSMYLCASRRRSLQRESNEQFFGPGTRLTVL.

The DNA for the CDR3 is TGTGCCAGCAGCCAAGGAAGGACTAGCGCTATCACAGATACGCAGTATTTT. Its translation is CASSQGRTSAITDTQYF. This chain joins TRBV14 and TRBJ2-3, with TRBD2 matching over 9 bases. Germline V gives CDR1 SGHDN, CDR2 FVKESK. This CDR3 has 17 residues. V was clipped by 1 base and J by 2 bases; unmatched bases: 7.

The chain joins TRBV5-1 to TRBJ2-1; possible D gene TRBD2, 6 bases. V dropped 4 bases and J dropped 6 bases, with 23 bases sitting between them. Germline V gene sequence: CDR1 SGHRS, CDR2 YFSETQ. The CDR3 runs 17 residues. The CDR3 spells CASSPARVGILANEQFF. The CDR3 region has the DNA TGCGCCAGCAGCCCGGCCAGAGTCGGGATACTAGCCAATGAGCAGTTCTTC. Together with reference TRBV5-1 and TRBJ2-1, the CDR3 gives the full variable domain: KAGVTQTPRYLIKTRGQQVTLSCSPISGHRSVSWYQQTPGQGLQFLFEYFSETQRNKGNFPGRFSGRQFSNSRSEMNVSTLELGDSALYLCASSPARVGILANEQFFGPGTRLTVL.